A selection of T cell receptor beta chains follows, all from one sample in a study of human T cells and chemical hapten exposure. TCRdb reprocessed the 5' RACE reads with MiXCR, giving one entry per CDR3 protein. This sample yields 150,000 or so distinct CDR3 sequences, of which 4.1% are seen a single time; approximately 1.3% belongs to the top ten. The receptors stem from a female donor in good health. CDR3s include the opening cysteine and the closing phenylalanine or tryptophan. The D gene is left open where the match is weak. Only some rows state a clone size, as once, few, many or a class for expanded clones.

>many|TRBV6-2/TRBV6-3|.|TRBJ1-1|14
CASSEGGGNTEAFF
TGTGCCAGCAGTGAGGGTGGGGGCAACACTGAAGCTTTCTTT
>.|TRBV20-1|.|TRBJ2-7|12
CSAAVGVHEQYF
TGCAGTGCGGCCGTTGGTGTCCACGAGCAGTACTTC
>many|TRBV12-3/TRBV12-4|TRBD1|TRBJ2-5|14
CASSPTGVRETQYF
TGTGCCAGCAGTCCAACAGGGGTCCGAGAGACCCAGTACTTC
>many|TRBV11-2|.|TRBJ1-3|15
CASSLSADGGNTIYF
TGTGCCAGCAGCTTATCCGCCGACGGCGGAAACACCATATATTTT
>many|TRBV14|TRBD1|TRBJ2-2|15
CASSLRQGANGELFF
TGTGCCAGCAGCCTCAGACAGGGGGCGAACGGGGAGCTGTTTTTT
>many|TRBV10-3|.|TRBJ1-3|14
CAIRAADSGNTIYF
TGTGCCATCAGGGCGGCCGACTCTGGAAACACCATATATTTT
>many|TRBV12-3/TRBV12-4|TRBD2|TRBJ2-3|16
CASIFGLAGRTDTQYF
TGTGCCAGCATTTTCGGACTAGCGGGACGCACAGATACGCAGTATTTT
>many|TRBV4-2|.|TRBJ2-3|16
CASSQSRDSGADTQYF
TGTGCCAGCAGCCAGAGCCGGGACTCCGGGGCAGATACGCAGTATTTT
>.|TRBV7-2|.|TRBJ1-1|14
CASTKIAGYTEAFF
TGTGCCAGCACCAAAATCGCAGGGTACACTGAAGCTTTCTTT
>many|TRBV7-9|TRBD1|TRBJ1-1|16
CASSLGSGGTYTEAFF
TGTGCCAGCAGCTTAGGGTCAGGGGGAACGTACACTGAAGCTTTCTTT
>many|TRBV30|TRBD2|TRBJ2-1|13
CAWLSGGAHEQFF
TGTGCCTGGTTAAGCGGGGGGGCGCATGAGCAGTTCTTC
>many|TRBV20-1|TRBD1|TRBJ1-2|16
CSALHDRPSGGYGYTF
TGCAGTGCTTTACACGACAGGCCCTCAGGGGGCTATGGCTACACCTTC
>many|TRBV7-8|.|TRBJ1-2|16
CASSFSGQSTNYGYTF
TGTGCCAGCAGCTTTTCCGGACAGTCTACTAACTATGGCTACACCTTC
>.|TRBV5-6|.|TRBJ2-1|13
CASSWGNIDEQFF
TGTGCCAGCAGCTGGGGCAATATCGATGAGCAGTTCTTC
>many|TRBV4-1|.|TRBJ1-2|14
CASSQAPLAYGYTF
TGCGCCAGCAGCCAAGCCCCATTGGCCTATGGCTACACCTTC
>many|TRBV12-3/TRBV12-4|TRBD1|TRBJ1-5|16
CASSFENGADRQPQHF
TGTGCCAGCAGTTTCGAGAACGGGGCGGACAGGCAGCCCCAGCATTTT
>many|TRBV18|.|TRBJ1-3|16
CASSPFGWSSGNTIYF
TGTGCCAGCTCACCCTTCGGATGGAGCTCTGGAAACACCATATATTTT
>many|TRBV4-1|.|TRBJ2-3|19
CASSQETRRGIYNTDTQYF
TGCGCCAGCAGCCAAGAAACTAGGAGGGGGATTTATAACACAGATACGCAGTATTTT
>many|TRBV20-1|TRBD2|TRBJ2-3|15
CSAGSRGGLADTQYF
TGCAGTGCCGGTAGTCGGGGGGGCCTAGCAGATACGCAGTATTTT
>.|TRBV5-5|.|TRBJ2-7|16
CASSQSSGQGAYEQYF
TGTGCCAGCAGCCAATCTTCGGGACAAGGAGCCTACGAGCAGTACTTC
>many|TRBV6-5|TRBD1|TRBJ2-7|14
CASSLQGQGFEQYF
TGTGCCAGCAGCCTACAGGGACAGGGGTTCGAGCAGTACTTC
>many|TRBV12-3/TRBV12-4|TRBD1|TRBJ1-3|16
CASSLYGGQGGNTIYF
TGTGCCAGCAGTTTATATGGTGGACAGGGAGGAAACACCATATATTTT
>.|TRBV5-6|TRBD1|TRBJ2-2|14
CASRPDRVTGELFF
TGTGCCAGCAGACCCGACAGGGTAACCGGGGAGCTGTTTTTT
>.|TRBV2|TRBD1|TRBJ1-2|15
CASKADRNINYGYTF
TGTGCCAGCAAAGCGGACAGGAACATTAACTATGGCTACACCTTC
>many|TRBV20-1|TRBD2|TRBJ2-3|13
CSANSGSTDTQYF
TGCAGTGCTAATAGCGGGTCCACAGATACGCAGTATTTT
>many|TRBV20-1|.|TRBJ2-3|13
CSAPWGGIDTQYF
TGCAGTGCCCCGTGGGGTGGCATAGATACGCAGTATTTT
>many|TRBV4-1|TRBD2|TRBJ2-5|14
CASSQVVGGETQYF
TGCGCCAGCAGCCAAGTAGTGGGAGGGGAGACCCAGTACTTC
>many|TRBV5-1|.|TRBJ2-2|16
CASSLYEGSDTGELFF
TGCGCCAGCAGCTTGTATGAGGGCTCGGACACCGGGGAGCTGTTTTTT
>many|TRBV20-1|TRBD1|TRBJ1-6|15
CSARGQGVWNSPLHF
TGCAGTGCCCGTGGACAGGGCGTTTGGAATTCACCCCTCCACTTT
>many|TRBV3-1|.|TRBJ1-1|15
CASSQESAGDTEAFF
TGTGCCAGCAGCCAAGAATCGGCAGGAGACACTGAAGCTTTCTTT
>many|TRBV6-5|.|TRBJ1-5|13
CASSRTRYQPQHF
TGTGCCAGCTCCCGGACCCGTTATCAGCCCCAGCATTTT
>many|TRBV7-9|TRBD1|TRBJ1-4|12
CASSREQGKLFF
TGTGCCAGCAGCCGCGAACAGGGGAAACTGTTTTTT
>many|TRBV18|.|TRBJ1-1|12
CASSPADTEAFF
TGTGCCAGCTCACCAGCGGACACTGAAGCTTTCTTT
>many|TRBV20-1|TRBD1|TRBJ2-7|15
CSARDRRTGPYEQYF
TGCAGTGCTAGAGACCGTCGGACAGGGCCCTACGAGCAGTACTTC